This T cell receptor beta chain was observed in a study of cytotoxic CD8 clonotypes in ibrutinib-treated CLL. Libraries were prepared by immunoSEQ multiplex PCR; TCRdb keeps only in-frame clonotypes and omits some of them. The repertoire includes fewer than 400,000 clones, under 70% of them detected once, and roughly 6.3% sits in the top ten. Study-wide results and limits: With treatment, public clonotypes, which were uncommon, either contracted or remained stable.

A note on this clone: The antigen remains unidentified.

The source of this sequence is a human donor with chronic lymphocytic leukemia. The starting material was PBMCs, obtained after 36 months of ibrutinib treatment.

The chain's CDR3 is CSVARDRGVETQYF. The CDR3 DNA reads TGCAGCGTTGCCCGGGACAGGGGGGTAGAGACCCAGTACTTC. V is TRBV29-1 and J is TRBJ2-5; TRBD1 aligns across 11 bases. Germline V gene lookup returns CDR1 SQVTM and CDR2 ANQGSEA. CDR3 length: 14 residues. V gave up 4 bases and J gave up 4 bases; unmatched junction bases: 5.